These T cell receptor beta chains were read from a single sample in a study of PD-L1 blockade in urothelial cancer. Clones were sequenced by immunoSEQ multiplex PCR, and TCRdb holds only the in-frame ones, with some missing. In the table there are 30,000 to 45,000 clones, more than 75% of which are singletons. Sample: PBMCs, taken around atezolizumab (anti-PD-L1) treatment. The source of these receptors is a middle-aged man with urothelial cancer. CDR3s include the opening cysteine and the closing phenylalanine or tryptophan. Each record gives: D gene, J gene, CDR3 length, clone size, V gene, CDR3 protein, CDR3 DNA. A D gene is named only where the DNA matches it firmly. The size entry is marked missing in some rows and otherwise reads once, few, many or a size class.

>TRBD1|TRBJ1-5|15|NA|TRBV19
CASSGRGQGNQPQHF
TGTGCCAGTAGTGGCAGGGGGCAGGGCAATCAGCCCCAGCATTTT
>TRBD1|TRBJ1-2|15|NA|TRBV7-9
CASSDTGGGSYGYTF
TGTGCCAGCAGCGATACAGGGGGCGGTAGCTATGGCTACACCTTC
>TRBD1|TRBJ1-4|15|medium-sized|TRBV25-1
CASSELQGAGEKLFF
TGTGCCAGCAGTGAATTACAGGGGGCAGGGGAAAAACTGTTTTTT
>TRBD2|TRBJ2-5|15|NA|TRBV30
CAGTSGFPGQETQYF
TGTGCCGGGACTAGCGGATTCCCGGGTCAAGAGACCCAGTACTTC
>NA|TRBJ1-1|13|NA|TRBV6-4
CASSQTGNTEAFF
TGTGCCAGCAGTCAAACAGGGAACACTGAAGCTTTCTTT
>TRBD2|TRBJ2-3|11|NA|TRBV20-1
CSVAGVDTQYF
TGCAGTGTGGCGGGGGTGGATACGCAGTATTTT
>TRBD1|TRBJ1-1|17|NA|TRBV5-4
CASRTGGPTPNRTEAFF
TGTGCCAGCAGGACAGGGGGGCCTACTCCAAACCGCACTGAAGCTTTCTTT
>TRBD1|TRBJ1-1|14|few|TRBV5-1
CASSSDRWNTEAFF
TGCGCCAGCAGCTCGGACAGGTGGAACACTGAAGCTTTCTTT
>TRBD1|TRBJ1-1|14|NA|TRBV7-3
CASSRQGQNTEAFF
TGTGCCAGCAGCCGACAGGGGCAAAACACTGAAGCTTTCTTT
>TRBD1|TRBJ2-7|13|NA|TRBV6-5
CASSTRQGYEQYF
TGTGCCAGCAGTACTCGACAGGGTTACGAGCAGTACTTC
>TRBD1|TRBJ2-7|14|NA|TRBV28
CASSQGTGLYEQYF
TGTGCCAGCAGTCAAGGGACAGGGCTGTACGAGCAGTACTTC
>TRBD1|TRBJ2-6|17|NA|TRBV27
CASSSRGSPSGANVLTF
TGTGCCAGCAGTTCCAGGGGGTCCCCCTCTGGGGCCAACGTCCTGACTTTC
>NA|TRBJ2-2|15|once|TRBV4-2
CASSQASGNTGELFF
TGTGCCAGCAGCCAGGCAAGCGGAAACACCGGGGAGCTGTTTTTT
>NA|TRBJ2-7|14|NA|TRBV7-2
CASSLQAGAYEQYF
TGTGCCAGCAGCTTACAAGCAGGGGCCTACGAGCAGTACTTC
>NA|TRBJ2-1|14|NA|TRBV19
CASSIDRTLPEQFF
TGTGCCAGTAGTATAGACCGGACTCTTCCTGAGCAGTTCTTC
>TRBD2|TRBJ2-7|14|NA|TRBV7-4
CASSSSLADYEQYF
TGTGCCAGCAGCTCGTCCCTAGCGGACTACGAGCAGTACTTC
>TRBD1|TRBJ1-1|14|NA|TRBV10-3
CAISKDRADTEAFF
TGTGCCATCAGCAAAGACAGGGCGGACACTGAAGCTTTCTTT
>NA|TRBJ1-1|13|NA|TRBV30
CAWSVWGRGEAFF
TGTGCCTGGAGTGTATGGGGGCGCGGGGAAGCTTTCTTT
>TRBD2|TRBJ2-3|18|NA|TRBV7-2
CASSPRPRLADFTDTQYF
TGTGCCAGCAGCCCGAGACCGAGACTAGCGGATTTCACAGATACGCAGTATTTT
>NA|TRBJ2-2|16|NA|TRBV18
CASSPLLNSNTGELFF
TGTGCCAGCTCACCATTGCTTAACAGCAACACCGGGGAGCTGTTTTTT
>NA|TRBJ1-1|14|NA|TRBV10-3
CAIRVLPMNTEAFF
TGTGCCATCAGAGTCTTGCCTATGAACACTGAAGCTTTCTTT
>NA|TRBJ2-1|13|few|TRBV28
CASSFRGFDEQFF
TGTGCCAGCAGTTTTCGGGGTTTCGATGAGCAGTTCTTC
>NA|TRBJ2-5|15|NA|TRBV6-1
CASSVSRWEKETQYF
TGTGCCAGCAGTGTCAGTAGGTGGGAGAAAGAGACCCAGTACTTC
>NA|TRBJ2-7|13|NA|TRBV14
CASSQDLSYEQYF
TGTGCCAGCAGCCAAGATCTCTCCTACGAGCAGTACTTC
>NA|TRBJ1-2|15|NA|TRBV19
CASSITGTPNYGYTF
TGTGCCAGTAGTATAACCGGGACACCTAACTATGGCTACACCTTC
>TRBD1|TRBJ1-2|13|NA|TRBV28
CASSLTGGRGYTF
TGTGCCAGCAGCCTGACAGGGGGTAGGGGCTACACCTTC
>NA|TRBJ1-1|11|NA|TRBV11-2
CASGMQAEAFF
TGTGCCAGCGGCATGCAGGCTGAAGCTTTCTTT
>TRBD1|TRBJ2-7|15|NA|TRBV7-2
CASSRTGGGFYEQYF
TGTGCCAGCAGCCGCACAGGGGGAGGATTCTACGAGCAGTACTTC
>TRBD1|TRBJ2-5|15|NA|TRBV7-9
CASSSRTGVRETQYF
TGTGCCAGCAGCAGCAGGACAGGGGTGCGAGAGACCCAGTACTTC
>NA|TRBJ1-5|11|NA|TRBV20-1
CSARGGGPQHF
TGCAGTGCTAGAGGGGGGGGACCCCAGCATTTT
>NA|TRBJ1-1|12|NA|TRBV5-1
CASSLGSTEAFF
TGCGCCAGCAGCTTGGGTAGCACAGAAGCTTTCTTT
>NA|TRBJ1-2|15|NA|TRBV4-1
CASSQDGGRNYGYTF
TGCGCCAGCAGCCAAGATGGCGGCAGAAACTATGGCTACACCTTC
>NA|TRBJ1-2|15|few|TRBV28
CASQRQSLDNYGYTF
TGTGCCTCCCAAAGACAGTCGCTAGACAACTATGGCTACACCTTC
>NA|TRBJ2-7|14|NA|TRBV28
CASVSRGSSYEQYF
TGTGCCAGCGTCAGCCGGGGGAGCTCCTACGAGCAGTACTTC
>NA|TRBJ2-7|17|NA|TRBV6-1
CASSEWVQGGSPYEQYF
TGTGCCAGCAGTGAATGGGTACAGGGGGGGAGCCCCTACGAGCAGTACTTC
>TRBD1|TRBJ1-2|17|once|TRBV28
CASSRSTTGGRNYGYTF
TGTGCCAGCAGTCGAAGTACTACAGGGGGCAGGAACTATGGCTACACCTTC
>NA|TRBJ2-3|13|NA|TRBV28
CASSSGTSDTQYF
TGTGCCAGCAGCTCCGGGACTTCAGATACGCAGTATTTT
>TRBD1|TRBJ2-5|15|few|TRBV29-1
CSVYGQAHKEETQYF
TGCAGCGTTTACGGACAGGCACATAAGGAGGAGACCCAGTACTTC
>NA|TRBJ2-7|11|once|TRBV27
CASADIYEQYF
TGTGCCAGCGCAGACATCTACGAGCAGTACTTC
>NA|TRBJ1-1|15|few|TRBV28
CASRPSGGKNTEAFF
TGTGCCAGCAGACCATCAGGAGGGAAGAACACTGAAGCTTTCTTT
>TRBD2|TRBJ2-1|15|NA|TRBV19
CASRSTSGRRNEQFF
TGTGCCAGTAGGTCGACTAGCGGGAGGCGGAATGAGCAGTTCTTC
>TRBD2|TRBJ2-5|13|NA|TRBV18
CASSLGLQETQYF
TGTGCCAGCTCGCTGGGACTACAAGAGACCCAGTACTTC
>NA|TRBJ1-4|15|once|TRBV4-3
CASSPRPDRDEKLFF
TGCGCCAGCAGCCCGCGGCCTGACCGAGACGAAAAACTGTTTTTT
>NA|TRBJ2-5|14|NA|TRBV15
CATSRTREWETQYF
TGTGCCACCAGCAGAACACGGGAATGGGAGACCCAGTACTTC
>NA|TRBJ2-7|12|NA|TRBV10-2
CASSGRGGEQYF
TGCGCCAGCAGTGGGCGGGGTGGCGAGCAGTACTTC
>NA|TRBJ2-5|16|NA|TRBV10-3
CAISGERTEGKETQYF
TGTGCCATCAGTGGTGAGAGGACGGAGGGGAAAGAGACCCAGTACTTC
>NA|TRBJ1-5|15|few|TRBV4-1
CASSPLPAGNQPQHF
TGCGCCAGCAGCCCTTTGCCAGCGGGCAATCAGCCCCAGCATTTT
>NA|TRBJ2-3|15|NA|TRBV5-4
CASSPRDSGTDTQYF
TGTGCCAGCAGCCCCCGGGACTCCGGCACAGATACGCAGTATTTT
>NA|TRBJ1-5|15|few|TRBV6-6
CASSGTPGFGQPQHF
TGTGCCAGCAGTGGAACCCCAGGGTTCGGTCAGCCCCAGCATTTT
>NA|TRBJ2-2|12|NA|TRBV7-9
CASSSDTGELFF
TGTGCCAGCAGCTCCGACACCGGGGAGCTGTTTTTT
>TRBD2|TRBJ2-1|15|NA|TRBV19
CASSIGLAWGNEQFF
TGTGCCAGTAGTATAGGACTAGCATGGGGCAATGAGCAGTTCTTC
>NA|TRBJ2-5|15|NA|TRBV27
CATKIDRRPGETQYF
TGTGCCACCAAGATTGACAGGCGACCCGGGGAGACCCAGTACTTC
>NA|TRBJ1-4|14|few|TRBV6-5
CASSHGGTNEKLFF
TGTGCCAGCAGCCATGGGGGGACTAATGAAAAACTGTTTTTT